The 9 T cell receptor beta chains reported below all come from one sample, sequenced in a study of PD-1 blockade in classical Hodgkin lymphoma. Clones were sequenced by immunoSEQ multiplex PCR, and TCRdb holds only the in-frame ones, with some missing. The profile shows 14,000 to 15,000 clones, less than 70% of them singletons. There was relapse after autologous stem cell transplantation in every patient, and there was variation in brentuximab vedotin exposure. Here the sequenced sample was peripheral blood mononuclear cells (PBMCs), taken at baseline. The receptors shown here come from a human donor with classical Hodgkin lymphoma.

The V and J genes are TRBV11-3 and TRBJ2-7, with 10 nucleotides matching TRBD2. Per the germline V gene, CDR1 is SGHNT and CDR2 is YENEEA. This CDR3 has 15 residues. The V and J ends lost 2 bases and 4 bases, in that order; junction bases with no gene match: 5. The CDR3 sequence: CASSLSSGREYEQYF. Here the CDR3 DNA reads TGTGCCAGCAGCTTATCTAGCGGGAGAGAGTACGAGCAGTACTTC.

By share, this clone counts as medium-sized. This same CDR3 is encoded by further DNA sequences in the sample. The chain is built from TRBV29-1 and TRBJ2-7; D gene unclear. V was pared by 2 bases and J by 7 bases, with 9 bases between. CDR1 is SQVTM and CDR2 is ANQGSEA in the germline V gene. CDR3 length: 11 amino acids. The CDR3 DNA follows: TGCAGCGTTGAACAAGGAACGGAGCAGTACTTC. Encoded protein: CSVEQGTEQYF.

The chain couples TRBV2 to TRBJ2-4, with D maybe TRBD2 (7 bases). V was clipped by 5 bases and J by 6 bases, with 17 bases between them. Germline V gene sequence: CDR1 SNHLY, CDR2 FYNNEI. The CDR3 length is 15 residues. The CDR3 DNA is TGTGCCAGCAGTATGACTAGCAGGGGCTCAAACATTCAGTACTTC. Encoded protein: CASSMTSRGSNIQYF.

The CDR3 sequence: CASSYSGRGTDTQYF. The CDR3, as DNA: TGTGCCAGCAGCTATAGCGGGAGGGGTACAGATACGCAGTATTTT. V gene TRBV9 combines with J gene TRBJ2-3; 11 nucleotides agree with TRBD2. The CDR3 extends over 15 amino acids. The V and J ends lost 4 bases and 3 bases, in that order; junction bases with no gene match: 4. CDR1 SGDLS and CDR2 YYNGEE come from the germline V gene.

CDR3 sequence: CASSQETGTGDYEQYF. Written as DNA, the CDR3 is TGTGCCAGCAGCCAGGAAACCGGGACGGGTGACTACGAGCAGTACTTC. The V call is TRBV4-2, the J call TRBJ2-7; D may correspond to TRBD1 or TRBD2 (5 bases each). CDR3 length: 16 amino acids. Trimming removed 3 bases from V and 3 bases from J, with 18 bases in between. Germline CDR1 and CDR2: LGHNA and YNFKEQ.

This clone was observed once. The rearrangement uses TRBV6-5 and TRBJ2-7; 7 bases agree with TRBD2. Germline CDR1 and CDR2: MNHEY and SVGAGI. This CDR3 contains 15 residues. After removal of 0 bases from V and 3 bases from J, the junction contained 5 bases not matched to a gene. The CDR3 loop is CASSYSTSGGYEQYF. The CDR3 DNA sequence: TGTGCCAGCAGTTACTCGACGTCGGGAGGCTACGAGCAGTACTTC.

This clone appeared a few times. V is TRBV27 and J is TRBJ2-1, with 14 bases identical to TRBD2. This CDR3 comprises 18 residues. CDR1 and CDR2 (germline): MNHEY, SMNVEV (reference sequence). J gave up 4 bases and V 5 bases, and 10 bases lay outside the gene matches. As DNA, the CDR3 is TGTGCCAGCAGTGCCGGGACTAGCGGGAGCTGGGGGTACAATGAGCAGTTCTTC. This codes for CASSAGTSGSWGYNEQFF.

This chain connects TRBV10-3 to TRBJ2-5, with D possibly TRBD1 on 5 matching bases. The tail of the sequence fits TRBJ2-7 better, so the J call may be wrong. Germline loops: CDR1 ENHRY, CDR2 SYGVKD. This CDR3 has 16 residues. CDR3 in DNA: TGTGCCATCAGTGAGTCGGTGCAGGGAAGCTCCTACGAGCAGTACTTC. Its protein product is CAISESVQGSSYEQYF.

The V and J genes are TRBV11-3 and TRBJ2-1; D might be TRBD1 or TRBD2, each matching 5 bases. Germline V gene sequence: CDR1 SGHNT, CDR2 YENEEA. The CDR3 covers 17 residues. Trimming cost V 1 base and J 1 base, with 14 bases left between them. CDR3 protein: CASSLGGVGVSYNEQFF. The CDR3 DNA reads as TGTGCCAGCAGCTTAGGAGGGGTTGGGGTATCCTACAATGAGCAGTTCTTC. Looking up the rest from reference TRBV11-3 and TRBJ2-1 gives the full variable domain: EAGVVQSPRYKIIEKKQPVAFWCNPISGHNTLYWYLQNLGQGPELLIRYENEEAVDDSQLPKDRFSAERLKGVDSTLKIQPAELGDSAVYLCASSLGGVGVSYNEQFFGPGTRLTVL.